The clone carrying this T cell receptor (beta chain) was picked up one time. Profiling relied on immunoSEQ multiplex PCR, and the TCRdb table lists in-frame clones only, not all of them. Of roughly 250,000 clones in the sample, approximately 83% are singletons; the top ten hold approximately 9.6%. This sample was taken from a study of blood T cell repertoires in COVID-19. Looking at the study overall: Italy, Spain and the United States were the sources of the convalescent and acute COVID-19 samples.

The V gene end was trimmed by 6 bases and the J gene end by 6 bases; junction bases not matched to a gene: 4. This CDR3 region has 12 residues. The germline V gene has CDR1 DFQATT and CDR2 SNEGSKA (reference sequence). Sample: peripheral blood. This TCR was recovered from a woman older than 75 with acute or convalescent COVID-19. This rearrangement joins TRBV20-1 to TRBJ2-1, with 8 bases aligning to TRBD2. DNA of the CDR3: TGCAGTGCCAGTGGGACTAGCAATGAGCAGTTCTTC. It codes for CSASGTSNEQFF.